The 27 T cell receptor beta chains listed next were all sequenced from one sample in a study of CD8 T cells in Susac syndrome. RNA, at about 0.5 to 1 ug, was reverse transcribed with random hexamers. TCRdb re-derived calls from the immunoSEQ multiplex PCR reads in MiXCR, one entry per CDR3 protein. The sample shows 75,000 or so distinct CDR3 sequences, about 93% of them seen only once. The sequencing input was CD8+ T cells from PBMCs. These receptors all come from a human donor with Susac syndrome.

The chain is built from TRBV20-1 and TRBJ2-2; 9 positions match TRBD1. The CDR3 runs 17 residues. Trimming removed 4 bases from V and 3 bases from J; junction bases left unmatched: 12. The germline V gene has CDR1 DFQATT and CDR2 SNEGSKA (reference sequence). CDR3 protein: CSATRPEQGAHTGELFF. CDR3 coding DNA: TGCAGTGCTACCCGACCCGAACAGGGGGCGCACACCGGGGAGCTGTTTTTT.

The genes are TRBV6-2 or TRBV6-3 and TRBJ1-5; D is unclear. The CDR3 extends over 16 amino acids. Germline lookup yields CDR1 MNHEY and CDR2 SVGEGT. V dropped 2 bases and J dropped 3 bases, with 14 bases sitting between them. The CDR3 protein is CASSYSGQRANQPQHF. CDR3 coding DNA: TGTGCCAGCAGTTACAGTGGTCAGAGGGCCAATCAGCCCCAGCATTTT.

The chain uses TRBV5-6 and TRBJ2-1; 10 bases agree with TRBD1. CDR1 and CDR2 from the germline V gene are SGHDT and YYEEEE. CDR3 length: 13 residues. V shed 3 bases and J 7 bases; nucleotides not matched to a gene: 1. The CDR3 reads CASSWDRGNEQFF. For the CDR3, the DNA is TGTGCCAGCAGCTGGGACAGGGGAAATGAGCAGTTCTTC.

This chain uses TRBV3-1 with TRBJ2-2; D call uncertain. Germline CDR1 and CDR2: LGHDT and YNNKEL (reference sequence). The CDR3 extends over 14 amino acids. Trimming took 4 bases from V and 2 from J, leaving 8 bases between them. The CDR3 coding sequence is TGTGCCAGCAGCCTGACACTTAACACCGGGGAGCTGTTTTTT. Its translation is CASSLTLNTGELFF.

The CDR3 is CSARDFPEAEAFF. In DNA form, the CDR3 reads TGCAGTGCTAGAGATTTTCCCGAAGCTGAAGCTTTCTTT. The V gene is TRBV20-1, the J gene TRBJ1-1; D is unclear. The germline V gene has CDR1 DFQATT and CDR2 SNEGSKA (reference sequence). Trimming shortened V by 0 bases and J by 6 bases, and 11 bases separated the two germline ends. This CDR3 has 13 amino acids.

The CDR3 DNA sequence: TGTGCCAGCAGGCCTAGGACCGGGGAGCTGTTTTTT. Translated: CASRPRTGELFF. V is TRBV12-3 or TRBV12-4 and J is TRBJ2-2, with D unclear. CDR3 length equals 12 residues. The V and J ends lost 6 bases and 5 bases respectively, with 7 bases between them.

This rearrangement joins TRBV28 to TRBJ2-6, with unresolved D. Germline V gene lookup returns CDR1 MDHEN and CDR2 SYDVKM. This CDR3 comprises 17 residues. Trimming took off 5 bases at V and 12 bases at J, with 26 bases between the two ends. Written as DNA, the CDR3 is TGTGCCAGCAGTCCCCTAACTACGACGCATATCTGGCCCGTCCTGACTTTC. Encoded protein: CASSPLTTTHIWPVLTF.

V usage is TRBV5-6 and J usage is TRBJ2-5, with a possible D match to TRBD2 (6 bases). Germline V gene data show CDR1 as SGHDT and CDR2 as YYEEEE. This CDR3 is 15 amino acids long. The ends were cut back, 1 base at V and 3 bases at J, with 13 bases in the middle. The DNA for the CDR3 is TGTGCCAGCAGCTTGAAAATCGGGGGAGAAGAGACCCAGTACTTC. Translating it yields CASSLKIGGEETQYF.

This rearrangement joins TRBV7-9 to TRBJ2-5, with D unresolved. Germline V gives CDR1 SEHNR, CDR2 FQNEAQ (reference sequence). Trimming removed 2 bases at V and 5 bases at J, with 9 bases between. This CDR3 region has 13 residues. CDR3 residues: CASSLIGFETQYF. Written as DNA, the CDR3 is TGTGCCAGCAGCTTAATCGGTTTTGAGACCCAGTACTTC.

This sequence joins TRBV9 and TRBJ2-3, with 11 positions matching TRBD2. Germline assignment: CDR1 SGDLS and CDR2 YYNGEE. The V and J ends lost 2 bases and 4 bases, in that order; junction bases with no gene match: 3. The CDR3 extends over 15 amino acids. The CDR3 loop is CASSVSGGVADTQYF. In nucleotides, the CDR3 is TGTGCCAGCAGCGTTAGCGGGGGGGTCGCAGATACGCAGTATTTT. Full variable domain (outside the CDR3, taken from reference TRBV9 and TRBJ2-3): DSGVTQTPKHLITATGQRVTLRCSPRSGDLSVYWYQQSLDQGLQFLIQYYNGEERAKGNILERFSAQQFPDLHSELNLSSLELGDSALYFCASSVSGGVADTQYFGPGTRLTVL.

The V call is TRBV7-9, the J call TRBJ2-7; 10 positions match TRBD1. V shed 6 bases, J shed 6 bases, and the junction held 8 bases outside the gene matches. CDR3 length: 14 residues. In germline, CDR1 is SEHNR, CDR2 FQNEAQ (reference sequence). DNA for the CDR3: TGTGCCAGCAGTCTGGGGGACAGGGGAGGCGAGCAGTACTTC. Translating it yields CASSLGDRGGEQYF. The full variable domain, with the rest looked up from reference TRBV7-9 and TRBJ2-7, is DTGVSQNPRHKITKRGQNVTFRCDPISEHNRLYWYRQTLGQGPEFLTYFQNEAQLEKSRLLSDRFSAERPKGSFSTLEIQRTEQGDSAMYLCASSLGDRGGEQYFGPGTRLTVT.

The chain's CDR3 is CASTWRLAGSDEQFF. DNA of the CDR3: TGTGCCAGTACCTGGAGACTAGCGGGAAGCGATGAGCAGTTCTTC. The rearrangement links TRBV19 to TRBJ2-1; TRBD2 matches 11 bases. Germline CDR1 LNHDA, CDR2 SQIVND (reference sequence). V lost 7 bases, J lost 8 bases, and 10 bases stayed unmatched. There are 15 residues in the CDR3.

The rearrangement uses TRBV21-1 and TRBJ1-2; the table's D call TRBD1 went unverified against the DNA. TRBV21-1 is a recognized pseudogene. This CDR3 spans 14 amino acids. In DNA, the CDR3 is TGTGCCGGGGGACAGAGATTAGAAAACTATGGCTACACCTTC. It is translated as CAGGQRLENYGYTF.

This chain joins TRBV4-3 and TRBJ1-1, with unresolved D. This CDR3 is 14 amino acids long. V shed 5 bases and J shed 1 base, with 11 bases lying between them. Germline V gene lookup returns CDR1 LGHNA and CDR2 YSLEER. The CDR3 region has the DNA TGCGCCAGCAGCACTGGAGATGGGAACACTGAAGCTTTCTTT. Amino acid sequence: CASSTGDGNTEAFF.

V is TRBV5-6 and J is TRBJ1-5, with D unresolved. This CDR3 region has 14 residues. V shed 0 bases and J shed 2 bases, with 6 bases lying between them. From germline, CDR1 is SGHDT and CDR2 YYEEEE. The CDR3 DNA reads as TGTGCCAGCAGCTTGGGGGTTGGCAATCAGCCCCAGCATTTT. Translated, it gives CASSLGVGNQPQHF.

The V call is TRBV25-1, the J call TRBJ2-7, with TRBD2 identical over 9 bases. CDR3 length: 13 residues. The ends lost 11 bases at V and 6 bases at J; junction bases unmatched: 11. CDR1 is MGHDK and CDR2 is SYGVNS in the germline V gene. The CDR3 bases are TGTGCCGCACGGGGGAATAGCGGGAGCGAGCAGTACTTC. Translating gives CAARGNSGSEQYF.

The rearrangement joins TRBV7-9 to TRBJ2-2; unclear D gene. Trimming removed 8 bases at V and 4 bases at J, with 14 bases between. CDR3 length equals 14 residues. The germline V gene has CDR1 SEHNR and CDR2 FQNEAQ (reference sequence). As DNA, the CDR3 is TGTGCCAGCGCCGGGCTTCTGATCACCGGGGAGCTGTTTTTT. Translated, it gives CASAGLLITGELFF.

The chain couples TRBV28 to TRBJ2-7, with a possible D match to TRBD1 (6 bases). CDR1 is MDHEN and CDR2 is SYDVKM in the germline V gene. The CDR3 spans 14 residues. V was pared by 5 bases and J by 6 bases, with 17 bases between. The CDR3 bases are TGTGCCAGCAGTACCGGCCCCCCCAGGGGCGAGCAGTACTTC. The encoded protein is CASSTGPPRGEQYF.

The rearrangement uses TRBV21-1 and TRBJ2-7; the D call TRBD1 from the table was never checked on the DNA. TRBV21-1 is given as a pseudogene. This CDR3 contains 13 residues. CDR3 bases: TGTGCCAGCAGCAAAGGGGACACCTACGAGCAGTACTTC. Protein product: CASSKGDTYEQYF.

The gene calls are TRBV25-1 and TRBJ2-2; D not certain. V lost 2 bases and J 4 bases, leaving 2 bases between the germline ends. The CDR3 contains 12 residues. Germline V gene sequence: CDR1 MGHDK, CDR2 SYGVNS. Written as DNA, the CDR3 is TGTGCCAGCAGTGAAAGCACCGGGGAGCTGTTTTTT. This gives the protein CASSESTGELFF.

This clonotype was detected a few times. The V call is TRBV27, the J call TRBJ1-5, with D hard to call. The V end lost 3 bases, the J end lost 0 bases, and 6 bases lay between the germline ends. There are 14 residues in the CDR3. CDR1 and CDR2 from the germline V gene are MNHEY and SMNVEV (reference sequence). The CDR3 is CASSLGDSNQPQHF. In DNA, the CDR3 is TGTGCCAGCAGTTTGGGCGATAGCAATCAGCCCCAGCATTTT.

The J gene is TRBJ2-3, the V gene TRBV27; 11 positions match TRBD2. In germline, CDR1 is MNHEY, CDR2 SMNVEV (reference sequence). The ends lost 3 bases at V and 0 bases at J; junction bases unmatched: 11. This CDR3 region has 19 residues. CDR3 sequence: CASSFGTSGTGWSTDTQYF. The CDR3, as DNA: TGTGCCAGCAGTTTCGGGACTAGCGGAACTGGATGGAGCACAGATACGCAGTATTTT.

The CDR3 protein is CSALAKNIQYF. CDR3 DNA: TGCAGTGCTCTAGCCAAAAACATTCAGTACTTC. V gene TRBV20-1 combines with J gene TRBJ2-4, with D uncertain. The CDR3 contains 11 residues. Trimming took 5 bases from V and 0 from J, leaving 2 bases between them. Looked up from germline, CDR1 is DFQATT and CDR2 is SNEGSKA (reference sequence).

The chain employs TRBV7-8 and TRBJ2-4, with D tentatively TRBD1 (6 bases). Germline CDR1 and CDR2: SGHVS and FQNEAQ. The CDR3 is made up of 15 amino acids. Deletions cut 2 bases from V and 5 bases from J, with 13 bases between. The CDR3 sequence is CASSLQQGSQNIQYF. In DNA, the CDR3 is TGTGCCAGCAGCTTACAACAGGGTTCCCAAAACATTCAGTACTTC.

This chain connects TRBV20-1 to TRBJ1-1; no firm D call. Germline-derived CDR1 and CDR2 are DFQATT and SNEGSKA (reference sequence). V was shortened by 0 bases and J by 5 bases, with 34 bases between the two germline ends. The CDR3 covers 21 residues. The CDR3: CSARDLPRREEARTEMTEAFF. The CDR3 coding sequence is TGCAGTGCTAGAGATCTCCCCCGGAGGGAGGAAGCCCGAACAGAAATGACTGAAGCTTTCTTT.

The chain links TRBV6-5 to TRBJ2-7; TRBD2 might be the D (6 bases). V dropped 4 bases and J dropped 0 bases, with 22 bases sitting between them. This CDR3 has 18 residues. Germline V lookup: CDR1 MNHEY, CDR2 SVGAGI. CDR3: CASSSSFTSGGASYEQYF. Here the CDR3 DNA reads TGTGCCAGCAGTTCCTCCTTTACTAGTGGCGGGGCCTCCTACGAGCAGTACTTC.

The V gene is TRBV29-1, the J gene TRBJ2-7, with D perhaps TRBD2 (5 bases). In germline, CDR1 is SQVTM, CDR2 ANQGSEA. Trimming removed 1 base from V and 0 bases from J, with 7 bases in between. This CDR3 spans 13 amino acids. Here the CDR3 DNA reads TGCAGCGTTGAAGCCAGCGGCTCCTACGAGCAGTACTTC. It is translated as CSVEASGSYEQYF.